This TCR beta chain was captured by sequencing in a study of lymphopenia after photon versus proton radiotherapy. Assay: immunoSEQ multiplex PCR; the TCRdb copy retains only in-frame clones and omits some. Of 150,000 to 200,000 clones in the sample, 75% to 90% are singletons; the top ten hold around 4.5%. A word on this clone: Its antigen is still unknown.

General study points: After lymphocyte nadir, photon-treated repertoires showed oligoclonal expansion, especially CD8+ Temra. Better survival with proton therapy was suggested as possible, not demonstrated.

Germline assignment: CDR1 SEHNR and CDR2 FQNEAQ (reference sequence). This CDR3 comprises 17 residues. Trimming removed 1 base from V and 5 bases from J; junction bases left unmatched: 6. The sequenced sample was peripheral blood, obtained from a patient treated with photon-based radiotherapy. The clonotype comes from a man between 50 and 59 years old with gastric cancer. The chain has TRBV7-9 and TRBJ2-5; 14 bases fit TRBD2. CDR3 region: CASSLETSGRAGETQYF. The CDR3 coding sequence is TGTGCCAGCAGCTTAGAGACTAGCGGGAGGGCCGGGGAGACCCAGTACTTC.